This T cell receptor beta chain was profiled in a study of T cell repertoires in cytomegalovirus infection. Background on the study: Researchers turned to recently identified HLA-C-restricted CMV epitopes as well as well-studied HLA-B-restricted ones. Both CMV infection and a matching HLA type were indicated by public TCR beta signatures. Whole-study results and caveats: Based on cumulative public TCR beta family frequency, carriers of CMV plus the relevant HLA were identified. The response measured ex vivo was dominated by TCR beta clonotypes (HLA-C-restricted and CMV-specific).

As for this clonotype: Antigen specificity is unknown.

Germline loops: CDR1 MNHNS, CDR2 SASEGT. Unmatched junction bases numbered 5, after V lost 10 bases and J lost 0 bases. This CDR3 spans 13 amino acids. TCRdb re-called the reads through MiXCR, storing one row per CDR3 protein. The repertoire holds roughly 500,000 distinct CDR3 sequences, with around 30% as singletons. Material: cultured PBMCs, obtained from culture after CMV antigen stimulation. The V and J genes are TRBV6-1 and TRBJ1-2; TRBD1 agrees at 7 bases. The receptor was isolated from a human donor in good health (CMV status not recorded). Some clones in this sample may be carry-over from other donors' samples. The CDR3 nucleotides read TGTGCCACCGCGGGACAGCCTAACTATGGCTACACCTTC. It encodes CATAGQPNYGYTF.